The clone carrying this T cell receptor beta chain occurred many times. What it recognizes is unknown. The sample is drawn from a study of breast tumors, draining lymph nodes, adjacent tissues. One entry per CDR3 protein, called by TCRdb with MiXCR from the multiplex PCR reads. The table lists 120,000 to 150,000 distinct CDR3 sequences, roughly 33% of them singletons. General study findings and limits: Data fit most tumor T cells coming from lymph node, expanding in tumor. Compared with lymph nodes, tumors were less diverse; compared with nontumor tissue, more. Compared with basal-like, luminal-like tumors shared significantly more repertoire with nontumor tissue. Data only fit, rather than demonstrated, lymph node origin of most tumor T cells.

V was clipped by 4 bases and J by 6 bases; unmatched bases: 6. There are 14 residues in the CDR3. CDR1 is SNHLY and CDR2 is FYNNEI in the germline V gene. Samples came from axillary lymph nodes draining the breast cancer. The receptor was derived from a female donor with breast cancer. Some clones in this sample may be carry-over from other donors' samples. The source material was axillary lymph node tissue. J is TRBJ2-3 and V is TRBV2; 8 bases are a match to TRBD2. Here the CDR3 reads CASSGRTSPDTQYF. The CDR3 DNA is TGTGCCAGCAGTGGAAGGACTAGCCCGGATACGCAGTATTTT.